The next 9 T cell receptor beta chains were all read from a single sample in a study of CD8+CD57+ T cells in acquired aplastic anemia. Previously, flow cytometry had revealed CD8+CD57+ cell expansion in the patients chosen for sequencing. Both TCR beta VDJ combination and CDR3 sequence profiling were carried out. Genomic DNA was the template for this profiling. TCRdb passed the reads through MiXCR, listing each CDR3 protein once. The sample consists of roughly 160,000 distinct CDR3 sequences, around half of them appearing once. Sequenced sample: sorted CD4+, CD8+, or CD8+CD57+ T cells (not recorded which) from PBMCs. All receptors derive from a human donor with aplastic anemia.

This clonotype was seen more than once but under ten times. This clone may be a read error of a much larger clone one base away. The chain carries TRBV5-1 and TRBJ2-7; D remains unclear. The germline gives CDR1 SGHRS, CDR2 YFSETQ. CDR3 length equals 14 residues. CDR3 loop: CASSLERVTYGQYF. The DNA for the CDR3 is TGCGCCAGCAGCTTGGAAAGGGTTACCTACGGGCAGTACTTC.

This chain joins TRBV2 and TRBJ1-1; D is ambiguous. CDR3 length equals 13 residues. With 8 bases removed from V and 0 bases from J, the gap between germline ends came to 10 bases. Germline V gene lookup returns CDR1 SNHLY and CDR2 FYNNEI. CDR3 sequence reads: CASYSGMNTEAFF. The CDR3 nucleotides are TGTGCCAGCTATTCGGGGATGAACACTGAAGCTTTCTTT.

The sample holds a few counts of this clonotype. J is TRBJ2-7 and V is TRBV15; TRBD1 aligns across 7 bases. CDR1 is LNHNV and CDR2 is YYDKDF in the germline V gene (reference sequence). The CDR3 loop spans 14 amino acids. V dropped 2 bases and J dropped 3; count of bases not matched to a gene: 4. The CDR3 DNA sequence: TGTGCCACCAGCAGATGGGACAGCGGCTACGAGCAGTACTTC. This translates into CATSRWDSGYEQYF.

This sequence joins TRBV9 and TRBJ2-2, with a tentative D call TRBD2 (6 bases). The germline gives CDR1 SGDLS, CDR2 YYNGEE. The germline V and J ends were trimmed by 3 bases and 7 bases, with 13 bases remaining between them. CDR3 size: 14 residues. CDR3 protein: CASSATRLGGELFF. CDR3 coding DNA: TGTGCCAGCAGCGCGACTAGGCTCGGCGGGGAGCTGTTTTTT.

This clonotype was detected many times. This chain links TRBV9 with TRBJ1-2, with 7 bases identical to TRBD1. This CDR3 comprises 13 residues. V was pared by 3 bases and J by 7 bases, with 6 bases of the junction left unmatched. CDR1 and CDR2 (germline): SGDLS, YYNGEE. The CDR3 DNA reads as TGTGCCAGCAGCGGAACAGGGGCGTTTGGCTACACCTTC. Its translation: CASSGTGAFGYTF.

The chain joins TRBV29-1 to TRBJ2-7; 11 nucleotides match TRBD1. Per germline, CDR1 SQVTM and CDR2 ANQGSEA. The CDR3 loop spans 16 amino acids. Germline trimming cut 7 bases from V and 1 base from J; bases unmatched to any gene: 12. CDR3 residues: CSGPGTGGDDSYEQYF. CDR3 DNA sequence: TGCAGCGGACCCGGGACAGGGGGAGACGATTCCTACGAGCAGTACTTC.

This chain uses TRBV15 with TRBJ2-5; either TRBD1 or TRBD2 may fit D (5 bases each). Germline assignment: CDR1 LNHNV and CDR2 YYDKDF (reference sequence). The CDR3 consists of 15 residues. V lost 0 bases to trimming and J lost 5 bases, with 13 bases between them. CDR3 region: CATSRDSGEGETQYF. The CDR3 coding sequence is TGTGCCACCAGCAGAGATTCGGGTGAGGGGGAGACCCAGTACTTC.

The V call is TRBV29-1, the J call TRBJ1-1; the D gene is possibly TRBD1 (6 bases). The germline V and J ends were trimmed by 2 bases and 5 bases, with 6 bases remaining between them. Germline CDR1 is SQVTM and CDR2 is ANQGSEA. This CDR3 region has 11 residues. CDR3 in DNA: TGCAGCGTTGAACAGGGGACTGAAGCTTTCTTT. Translation gives CSVEQGTEAFF.

The rearrangement links TRBV9 to TRBJ2-7, with TRBD2 matching 14 bases. Germline V CDR1 and CDR2: SGDLS, YYNGEE. After removal of 4 bases from V and 7 bases from J, the junction contained 10 bases not matched to a gene. This CDR3 comprises 16 residues. CDR3 in DNA: TGTGCCAGCAGCCGACTTGGGACTAGCGGGAGAAAGGAGCAGTACTTC. Its protein is CASSRLGTSGRKEQYF.